Listed below are T cell receptor beta chains from one sample, sequenced in a study of cytomegalovirus exposure and HLA in healthy donors. The protocol was immunoSEQ multiplex PCR, while the TCRdb copy is restricted to in-frame clones and leaves out a portion. This table holds roughly 77,000 clones, roughly 80% found once. Sequenced sample: PBMCs. Receptors originate from a man between 35 and 55 years old in good health and CMV-seronegative. The CDR3 runs from the conserved cysteine through the conserved F or W. D genes are given only for firm matches. Size is stated for part of the rows, as once, few or many counts, or as a class when the clone is expanded.

D: -; J: TRBJ1-3; length: 17; V: TRBV9; size: -; CDR3: CASSVGVMTAQGNTIYF; DNA: TGTGCCAGCAGCGTAGGGGTCATGACAGCCCAGGGAAACACCATATATTTT
D: -; J: TRBJ2-6; length: 17; V: TRBV11-3; size: -; CDR3: CASSQNHRSSGANVLTF; DNA: TGTGCCAGCAGCCAAAACCACAGGAGCTCTGGGGCCAACGTCCTGACTTTC
D: -; J: TRBJ1-2; length: 10; V: TRBV30; size: -; CDR3: CASEAPGYTF; DNA: TGTGCCTCCGAAGCCCCTGGCTACACCTTC
D: -; J: TRBJ2-7; length: 14; V: TRBV6-1; size: -; CDR3: CASSERLTAYEQYF; DNA: TGTGCCAGCAGTGAGCGGTTGACAGCCTACGAGCAGTACTTC
D: TRBD1; J: TRBJ2-3; length: 14; V: TRBV16; size: -; CDR3: CASSPPGGSATQYF; DNA: TGTGCCAGCAGCCCACCAGGGGGCTCAGCTACGCAGTATTTT
D: -; J: TRBJ2-7; length: 13; V: TRBV5-1; size: -; CDR3: CASSLYYGYEQYF; DNA: TGCGCCAGCAGCTTGTATTACGGCTACGAGCAGTACTTC
D: TRBD1; J: TRBJ1-4; length: 20; V: TRBV4-1; size: once; CDR3: CASSYDFTGQGGGTNEKLFF; DNA: TGCGCCAGCAGCTACGACTTTACCGGACAGGGAGGGGGAACTAATGAAAAACTGTTTTTT
D: -; J: TRBJ2-7; length: 14; V: TRBV6-1; size: -; CDR3: CASSVNRASGEQYF; DNA: TGTGCCAGCAGTGTAAACAGGGCCTCGGGCGAGCAGTACTTC
D: TRBD1; J: TRBJ1-5; length: 16; V: TRBV2; size: -; CDR3: CASRGQGAWGNQPQHF; DNA: TGTGCCAGCAGAGGTCAGGGGGCCTGGGGCAATCAGCCCCAGCATTTT
D: TRBD2; J: TRBJ2-2; length: 16; V: TRBV6-5; size: few; CDR3: CASSYLGGRHHGELFF; DNA: TGTGCCAGCAGTTACTTGGGCGGGAGGCATCACGGGGAGCTGTTTTTT
D: -; J: TRBJ2-5; length: 12; V: TRBV19; size: -; CDR3: CASSMSGETQYF; DNA: TGTGCCAGTAGTATGAGCGGAGAGACCCAGTACTTC
D: -; J: TRBJ1-1; length: 13; V: TRBV28; size: -; CDR3: CASSLIGNTEAFF; DNA: TGTGCCAGCAGTTTAATCGGGAACACTGAAGCTTTCTTT
D: -; J: TRBJ2-7; length: 14; V: TRBV27; size: -; CDR3: CASSLSGSAYEQYF; DNA: TGTGCCAGCAGTTTATCCGGGAGCGCCTACGAGCAGTACTTC
D: TRBD1; J: TRBJ2-5; length: 15; V: TRBV7-2; size: once; CDR3: CASSLGTGGRETQYF; DNA: TGTGCCAGCAGCTTAGGGACAGGGGGCCGGGAGACCCAGTACTTC
D: -; J: TRBJ1-1; length: 15; V: TRBV14; size: -; CDR3: CASSQDLTANTEAFF; DNA: TGTGCCAGCAGCCAAGATTTAACTGCCAACACTGAAGCTTTCTTT
D: TRBD1; J: TRBJ2-7; length: 14; V: TRBV5-1; size: -; CDR3: CASRPGQGANEQYF; DNA: TGCGCCAGCAGGCCGGGACAGGGGGCGAACGAGCAGTACTTC
D: TRBD2; J: TRBJ2-5; length: 16; V: TRBV27; size: -; CDR3: CASSLRSSGRQETQYF; DNA: TGTGCCAGCAGTTTACGGTCTAGCGGGAGACAAGAGACCCAGTACTTC
D: TRBD1; J: TRBJ1-1; length: 13; V: TRBV18; size: -; CDR3: CASSADQGAEAFF; DNA: TGTGCCAGCTCAGCAGACCAGGGGGCTGAAGCTTTCTTT